A selection of T cell receptor beta chains follows, all from one sample in a study of siplizumab effects on memory and regulatory T cells. Libraries were prepared by immunoSEQ multiplex PCR; TCRdb keeps only in-frame clonotypes and omits some of them. This table holds 75,000 to 95,000 clones, more than 80% found once. Sequencing input: CD4+ T cells sorted from blood. These receptors were collected from a human donor in good health. Both conserved end residues are part of each CDR3. A D gene is named only where the DNA matches it firmly. Clone size is not always given. Where it is, it says once, few, many or a class for expanded clones.

clone_size j_call v_call d_call cdr3_nt cdr3_aa
. TRBJ1-4 TRBV18 . TGTGCCAGCTCACCAACCAGGGGTGAAAAACTGTTTTTT CASSPTRGEKLFF
. TRBJ2-5 TRBV5-1 . TGCGCCAGCAGCCGCCAGGGATGGGGCCAGGAAGAGACCCAGTACTTC CASSRQGWGQEETQYF
. TRBJ1-1 TRBV5-5 . TGTGCCAGCAGCCAACACGCTCCGGGGACTGAAGCTTTCTTT CASSQHAPGTEAFF
few TRBJ2-1 TRBV6-5 . TGTGCCAGCAGTTATATCCGGGGCGGTGAGCAGTTCTTC CASSYIRGGEQFF
. TRBJ1-1 TRBV30 . TGTGCCTGGAGTGTACCAGGGCGGACTGAAGCTTTCTTT CAWSVPGRTEAFF
. TRBJ2-2 TRBV20-1 . TGCAGTGCCCTAGGTCCCGGGGAGCTGTTTTTT CSALGPGELFF
. TRBJ2-1 TRBV29-1 TRBD2 TGCAGCGTTTATCCTAGCGGGAGCTACAATGAGCAGTTCTTC CSVYPSGSYNEQFF
. TRBJ2-1 TRBV11-3 . TGTGCCAGCAGCTTTTTATCTGTTGGCAATGAGCAGTTCTTC CASSFLSVGNEQFF
. TRBJ1-2 TRBV19 . TGTGCCAGTAGTAAAATTCAAGCCCCGGCTAACTATGGCTACACCTTC CASSKIQAPANYGYTF
. TRBJ1-4 TRBV5-1 TRBD1 TGCGCCAGCAGCCTACAGGGGTCTAATGAAAAACTGTTTTTT CASSLQGSNEKLFF
. TRBJ2-1 TRBV6-1 . TGTGCCAATAAGGAAGGGCCCTCATACAATGAGCAGTTCTTC CANKEGPSYNEQFF
. TRBJ1-3 TRBV7-2 . TGTGCCAGCAGCTTAGGGGAGCTTACAATCTCTGGAAACACCATATATTTT CASSLGELTISGNTIYF
. TRBJ2-7 TRBV6-5 . TGTGCCAGCAGTTCCCCGTGGGCATACGAGCAGTACTTC CASSSPWAYEQYF
. TRBJ1-1 TRBV2 . TGTGCCAGCAGTGTTGGGACTGAAGCTTTCTTT CASSVGTEAFF
. TRBJ2-1 TRBV2 . TGTGCCAGCAGTTTAGGGATAAATGAGCAGTTCTTC CASSLGINEQFF
few TRBJ1-2 TRBV5-1 . TGCGCCAGCAGCTCCCCGCGACGGGAAAGTGGCTACACCTTC CASSSPRRESGYTF
. TRBJ1-4 TRBV30 . TGTGCCTGGAGTGGGTCTAGCGAAAAACTGTTTTTT CAWSGSSEKLFF
once TRBJ2-3 TRBV2 TRBD2 TGTGCCAGCAGTCCCCCGGGACTAGCAAGCACAGATACGCAGTATTTT CASSPPGLASTDTQYF
. TRBJ2-3 TRBV5-1 TRBD1 TGCGCCAGCAGCTCTAGGGACAGGGCCGATACGCAGTATTTT CASSSRDRADTQYF
. TRBJ1-2 TRBV6-6 . TGTGCCAGCAGCCCCGCAGGGGAAGGTGGCTACACCTTC CASSPAGEGGYTF
. TRBJ1-4 TRBV7-2 . TGTGCCAGCAGCACCCGGATGCAGGGTAGCAATGAAAAACTGTTTTTT CASSTRMQGSNEKLFF
. TRBJ2-2 TRBV18 TRBD2 TGTGCCAGCTCACCACGGCTAGCGGGAGCGGGCACCGGGGAGCTGTTTTTT CASSPRLAGAGTGELFF
once TRBJ1-5 TRBV5-1 . TGCGCCAGCAGCTGGACGGTCGGAGCAAATCAGCCCCAGCATTTT CASSWTVGANQPQHF
. TRBJ2-4 TRBV5-6 . TGTGCCAGCAGCTCCGGGGCGGGGCTAGCCAAAAACATTCAGTACTTC CASSSGAGLAKNIQYF
. TRBJ2-7 TRBV4-3 . TGCGCCAGCAGCCAATCTAGGGGCGGTACCAAAAACTACGAGCAGTACTTC CASSQSRGGTKNYEQYF
. TRBJ1-4 TRBV7-2 TRBD1 TGTGCCAGCAGCCCAAACAGGGGGCATGAAAAACTGTTTTTT CASSPNRGHEKLFF
. TRBJ2-1 TRBV7-9 TRBD2 TGTGCCAGCAGCTTTAGGACTAGCGGCAATGAGCAGTTCTTC CASSFRTSGNEQFF
. TRBJ1-5 TRBV4-1 . TGCGCCAGCAGCCAAGGGCGGGTCAGGGGTAGGGATAGCAATCAGCCCCAGCATTTT CASSQGRVRGRDSNQPQHF
. TRBJ2-7 TRBV15 . TGTGCCACCAGCAGAGTGAGGGGAGCCTACGAGCAGTACTTC CATSRVRGAYEQYF
. TRBJ1-1 TRBV6-5 . TGTGCCAGCAGTACCCCAGGGTCGGCCACTGAAGCTTTCTTT CASSTPGSATEAFF
. TRBJ1-1 TRBV10-3 TRBD1 TGTGCCATCAGTCAACAGGGGCGCGGGACTTTCTTT CAISQQGRGTFF
. TRBJ2-7 TRBV7-2 TRBD2 TGTGCCAGCAGCTTCCGGGAGGGGCGCGAGCAGTACTTC CASSFREGREQYF
. TRBJ1-2 TRBV9 . TGTGCCAGCAGCGTAGCTTGGGGCCAGGGAAATGGCTACACCTTC CASSVAWGQGNGYTF